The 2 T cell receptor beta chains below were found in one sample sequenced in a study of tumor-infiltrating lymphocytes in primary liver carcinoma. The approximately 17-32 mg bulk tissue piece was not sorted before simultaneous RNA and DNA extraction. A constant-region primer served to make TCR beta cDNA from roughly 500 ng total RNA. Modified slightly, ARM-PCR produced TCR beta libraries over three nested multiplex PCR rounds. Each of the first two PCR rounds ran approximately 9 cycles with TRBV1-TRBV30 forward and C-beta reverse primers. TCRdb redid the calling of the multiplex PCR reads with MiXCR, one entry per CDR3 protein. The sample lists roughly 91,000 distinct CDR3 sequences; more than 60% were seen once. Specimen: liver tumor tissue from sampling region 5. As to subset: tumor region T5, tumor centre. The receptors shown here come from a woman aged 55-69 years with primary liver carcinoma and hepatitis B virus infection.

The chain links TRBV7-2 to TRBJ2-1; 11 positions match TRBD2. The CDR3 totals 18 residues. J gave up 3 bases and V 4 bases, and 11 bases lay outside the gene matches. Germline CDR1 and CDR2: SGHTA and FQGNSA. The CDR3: CASSSLSGRAMGYNEQFF. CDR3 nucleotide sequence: TGTGCCAGCAGCTCCCTTAGCGGGAGGGCGATGGGCTACAATGAGCAGTTCTTC. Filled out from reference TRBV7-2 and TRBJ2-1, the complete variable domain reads GAGVSQSPSNKVTEKGKDVELRCDPISGHTALYWYRQSLGQGLEFLIYFQGNSAPDKSGLPSDRFSAERTGGSVSTLTIQRTQQEDSAVYLCASSSLSGRAMGYNEQFFGPGTRLTVL.

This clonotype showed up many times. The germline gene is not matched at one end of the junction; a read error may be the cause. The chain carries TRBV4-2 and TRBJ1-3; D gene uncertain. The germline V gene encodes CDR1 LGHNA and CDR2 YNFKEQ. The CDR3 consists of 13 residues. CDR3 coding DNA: TGTGCCAGCAGCCAAGCCAGGAGGGTCCCTGGGGATTTT. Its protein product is CASSQARRVPGDF.